This note documents a single T cell receptor (beta chain) sequence. The sample belongs to a study of T cell changes during pregnancy in multiple sclerosis. Sequencing was performed with immunoSEQ multiplex PCR; in TCRdb, only in-frame clones are kept and a portion is missing. The data hold 70,000 to 80,000 clones, with 85% to 95% observed a single time. J lost 1 base, V lost 5 bases, and 5 bases had no gene match. CDR1 LNHDA and CDR2 SQIVND come from the germline V gene (reference sequence). The CDR3 spans 15 residues. The source of this sequence is a female donor with multiple sclerosis, enrolled in a pregnancy study. The rearrangement joins TRBV19 to TRBJ2-5; TRBD2 matches 9 bases. The sequences come from CD4+ T cells from peripheral blood mononuclear cells, collected before pregnancy. DNA of the CDR3: TGTGCCAGTAGTCTGTCTAGCGGGGCCCAAGAGACCCAGTACTTC. Residues: CASSLSSGAQETQYF.